This T cell receptor (beta chain) was retrieved from a study of CD8 T cells in ankylosing spondylitis. As regards this clonotype: Its specificity is unknown. The germline gene is not matched at one end of the junction; a read error may be the cause.

In TCRdb, the 5' RACE reads were re-called with MiXCR into one record per CDR3 protein. The top ten clones hold roughly a third of a sample with a few hundred thousand distinct CDR3 sequences, 15% to 20% of them seen once. CDR1 and CDR2 (germline): KGHSH, LQKENI. The CDR3 spans 14 residues. General study results and limits: According to the report, clones linked to the disease were significantly enriched in matched synovial fluid samples taken from ankylosing spondylitis patients. Characteristic, it appeared, of ankylosing spondylitis blood was a TCR beta motif of eight highly homologous variants. Disease-linked clones bore a CD8+ phenotype, appearing relatively rarely in peripheral blood.

This clonotype originated in a male donor with ankylosing spondylitis or in good health (not recorded which). The sample comprised blood, either unsorted or a sorted T cell fraction (not recorded which). The chain has TRBV18 and TRBJ2-5; no firm D call. Here the CDR3 DNA reads TGTGCCAGCTCCCCACCAGGTCCGGAAGAGACCCAGTACTTC. This codes for CASSPPGPEETQYF.